This T cell receptor beta chain was identified during a study of early T cells in non-severe SARS-CoV-2 infection. On the study more broadly: Bulk RNA isolated from unsorted whole blood underwent sequencing; chains were not paired.

Individual cDNA molecules were tagged with unique molecular identifiers, the study reported. TCRdb ran MiXCR on the 5' RACE reads and lists one entry per CDR3 protein. This table holds 85,000 to 100,000 distinct CDR3 sequences, roughly 13% found once. V was clipped by 0 bases and J by 0 bases, with 12 bases between them. Germline CDR1 SGHTA, CDR2 FQGNSA. The CDR3 totals 17 residues. The sequence derives from an adult who was a healthcare worker with PCR-confirmed SARS-CoV-2 infection or an uninfected control (not recorded which). The J gene is TRBJ1-5, the V gene TRBV7-2; D unresolved. The sequencing input was whole blood. Here the CDR3 DNA reads TGTGCCAGCAGCTTAGCATTCGAACAGATTAGCAATCAGCCCCAGCATTTT. It yields the protein CASSLAFEQISNQPQHF.